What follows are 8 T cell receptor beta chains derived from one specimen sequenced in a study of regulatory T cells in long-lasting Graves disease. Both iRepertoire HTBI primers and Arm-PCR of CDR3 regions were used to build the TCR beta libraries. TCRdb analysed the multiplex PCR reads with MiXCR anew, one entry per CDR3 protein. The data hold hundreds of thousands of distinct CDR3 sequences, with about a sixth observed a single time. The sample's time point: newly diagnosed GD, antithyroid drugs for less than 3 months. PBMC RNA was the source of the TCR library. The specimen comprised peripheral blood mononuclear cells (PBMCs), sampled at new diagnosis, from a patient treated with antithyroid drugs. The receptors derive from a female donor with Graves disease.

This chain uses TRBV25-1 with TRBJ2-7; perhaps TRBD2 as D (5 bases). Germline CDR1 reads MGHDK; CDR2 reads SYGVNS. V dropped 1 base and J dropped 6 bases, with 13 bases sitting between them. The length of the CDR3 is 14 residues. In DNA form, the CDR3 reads TGTGCCAGCAGTGAATCCGCAGGCGGGCGCGAGCAGTACTTC. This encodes CASSESAGGREQYF.

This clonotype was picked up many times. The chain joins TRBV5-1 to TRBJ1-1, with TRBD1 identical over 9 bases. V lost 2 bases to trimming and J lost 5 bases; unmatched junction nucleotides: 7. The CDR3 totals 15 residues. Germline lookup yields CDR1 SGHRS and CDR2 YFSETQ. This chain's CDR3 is CASSFYRGRGTEAFF. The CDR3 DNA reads TGCGCCAGCAGCTTCTACAGGGGGCGAGGGACTGAAGCTTTCTTT.

The CDR3 loop is CASSQEGLVPNIQYF. In nucleotides, the CDR3 is TGCGCCAGCAGCCAAGAGGGGCTAGTCCCAAACATTCAGTACTTC. V gene TRBV4-1 combines with J gene TRBJ2-4, with TRBD1 as a possible D gene (5 bases). V dropped 0 bases and J dropped 6 bases, with 12 bases sitting between them. Germline V gene sequence: CDR1 MGHRA, CDR2 YSYEKL. The CDR3 runs to 15 residues.

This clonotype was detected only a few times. The CDR3 coding sequence is TGTGCCAGCAGTGCACAGTATCAGCCCCAGCATTTT. This gives the protein CASSAQYQPQHF. The chain couples TRBV2 to TRBJ1-5; unclear D gene. The germline V gene encodes CDR1 SNHLY and CDR2 FYNNEI. V was shortened by 4 bases and J by 5 bases, with 6 bases between the two germline ends. The CDR3 covers 12 residues.

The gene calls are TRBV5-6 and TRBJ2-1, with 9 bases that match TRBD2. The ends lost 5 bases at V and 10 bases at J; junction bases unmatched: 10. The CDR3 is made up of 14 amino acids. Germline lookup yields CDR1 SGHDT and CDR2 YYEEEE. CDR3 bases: TGTGCCAGCAGTTTAGCGGGAGAAAGGAAGGAGCAGTTCTTC. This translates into CASSLAGERKEQFF.

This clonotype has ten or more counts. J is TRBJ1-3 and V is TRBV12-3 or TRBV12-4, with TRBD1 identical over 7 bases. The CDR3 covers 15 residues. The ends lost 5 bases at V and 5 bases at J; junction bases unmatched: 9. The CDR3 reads CASSRQGVRRNTIYF. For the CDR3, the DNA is TGTGCCAGCAGTCGCCAGGGGGTGCGAAGAAACACCATATATTTT.

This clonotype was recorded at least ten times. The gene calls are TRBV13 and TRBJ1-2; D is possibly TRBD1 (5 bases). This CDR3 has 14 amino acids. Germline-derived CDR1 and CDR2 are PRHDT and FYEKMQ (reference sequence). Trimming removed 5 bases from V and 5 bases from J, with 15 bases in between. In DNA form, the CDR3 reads TGTGCCAGCAGCGTACTAACAGGTCCTTATGGCTACACCTTC. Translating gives CASSVLTGPYGYTF.

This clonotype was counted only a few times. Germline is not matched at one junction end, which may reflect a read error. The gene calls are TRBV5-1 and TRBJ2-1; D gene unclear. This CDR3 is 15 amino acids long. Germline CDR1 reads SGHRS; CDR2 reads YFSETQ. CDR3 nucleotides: TGCGCCAGCAGCTTTACCCCGGCAGTTTACAATGAGCAGCTCTTC. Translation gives CASSFTPAVYNEQLF.